The 21 T cell receptor beta chains below come from one sample, sequenced in a study of beta chain features in type 1 diabetes. Isolated RNA was reverse transcribed in full, so expressed TCRB transcripts were sequenced. The table came from immunoSEQ multiplex PCR; TCRdb's copy has only in-frame clones and leaves some out. The table lists a few hundred thousand clones, 9% to 10% of them singletons. Sequenced input: naive CD4+ T cells from blood. The receptor set was obtained from a young woman in good health.

The J gene is TRBJ2-5, the V gene TRBV28; tentatively, D is TRBD1 (6 bases). Between the trimmed V and J ends, which lost 2 bases and 9 bases, there was a span of 13 bases. CDR1 and CDR2 from the germline V gene are MDHEN and SYDVKM. The CDR3 is 13 amino acids. The CDR3 coding sequence is TGTGCCAGCAGTTTACTGGGGCCAGGGGCCCAGTACTTC. Amino acids: CASSLLGPGAQYF. The full variable domain, rest sourced from reference TRBV28 and TRBJ2-5, is DVKVTQSSRYLVKRTGEKVFLECVQDMDHENMFWYRQDPGLGLRLIYFSYDVKMKEKGDIPEGYSVSREKKERFSLILESASTNQTSMYLCASSLLGPGAQYFGPGTRLLVL.

The J gene is TRBJ2-7, the V gene TRBV15, with 9 bases aligning to TRBD2. J gave up 1 base and V 0 bases, and 7 bases lay outside the gene matches. CDR1 LNHNV and CDR2 YYDKDF come from the germline V gene (reference sequence). CDR3 length: 17 residues. The CDR3 DNA reads TGTGCCACCAGCAGAGATCGGGGTAGCGGGAGTTCCTACGAGCAGTACTTC. It translates to CATSRDRGSGSSYEQYF.

V is TRBV30 and J is TRBJ1-1; D not resolved. This CDR3 spans 13 amino acids. Germline V gene lookup returns CDR1 GTSNPN and CDR2 SVGIG (reference sequence). The V end was cut by 1 base, the J end by 1 base, with 7 bases between. Written as DNA, the CDR3 is TGTGCCTGGAGTGGTGCAGGGAACACTGAAGCTTTCTTT. Amino acids: CAWSGAGNTEAFF.

Only a few counts were recorded for this clone. V usage is TRBV28 and J usage is TRBJ2-7, with a weak D call TRBD1 (6 bases). Trimming cost V 5 bases and J 4 bases, with 18 bases left between them. Germline V gene lookup returns CDR1 MDHEN and CDR2 SYDVKM. There are 15 residues in the CDR3. CDR3 nucleotide sequence: TGTGCCAGCAGTCTAGCCCATGGACAGTATTACGAGCAGTACTTC. It codes for CASSLAHGQYYEQYF.

This clone was seen only a few times. The rearrangement uses TRBV19 and TRBJ2-1; tentative D call: TRBD1 (6 bases). Germline loops: CDR1 LNHDA, CDR2 SQIVND (reference sequence). The V and J ends lost 5 bases and 9 bases respectively, with 17 bases between them. The CDR3 totals 14 residues. As DNA, the CDR3 is TGTGCCAGTAGTCCCCAGGGGAAACGCGGTGAGCAGTTCTTC. It encodes CASSPQGKRGEQFF.

This clone was seen only a few times. CDR3 DNA: TGCGCCAGCAGCGTAGCGGGACAAGAGACCCAGTACTTC. Translated, it gives CASSVAGQETQYF. J is TRBJ2-5 and V is TRBV5-1, with 8 nucleotides matching TRBD2. V lost 4 bases to trimming and J lost 2 bases; unmatched junction nucleotides: 1. The CDR3 length is 13 residues. In germline, CDR1 is SGHRS, CDR2 YFSETQ.

The chain recombines TRBV6-5 with TRBJ2-7, with D hard to call. Germline loops: CDR1 MNHEY, CDR2 SVGAGI. The CDR3 sequence is 15 residues long. Trimming cost V 0 bases and J 0 bases, with 9 bases left between them. CDR3 DNA sequence: TGTGCCAGCAGTTACTCTTCCGCCTACTCCTACGAGCAGTACTTC. Translating it yields CASSYSSAYSYEQYF.

This clone came up a few times. CDR3 nucleotides: TGTGCCTGGAAAAGAGCGGGAGGTCACTTTAGCACAGATACGCAGTATTTT. Translating it yields CAWKRAGGHFSTDTQYF. This chain connects TRBV30 to TRBJ2-3; 9 nucleotides agree with TRBD2. In germline, CDR1 is GTSNPN, CDR2 SVGIG (reference sequence). CDR3 length: 17 residues. The ends lost 4 bases at V and 0 bases at J; junction bases unmatched: 11.

This clone was observed a handful of times. This chain connects TRBV11-2 to TRBJ2-7; 7 bases map to TRBD1. The CDR3 has 14 amino acids. Unmatched junction bases numbered 8, after V lost 7 bases and J lost 2 bases. Germline V gives CDR1 SGHAT, CDR2 FQNNGV. The CDR3 nucleotides are TGTGCCAGCACCCAGTCCGGGACAGCCTACGAGCAGTACTTC. This translates into CASTQSGTAYEQYF. The variable domain in full, completed from reference TRBV11-2 and TRBJ2-7, reads EAGVAQSPRYKIIEKRQSVAFWCNPISGHATLYWYQQILGQGPKLLIQFQNNGVVDDSQLPKDRFSAERLKGVDSTLKIQPAKLEDSAVYLCASTQSGTAYEQYFGPGTRLTVT.

The sample holds a few counts of this clone. The rearrangement joins TRBV25-1 to TRBJ2-1; 8 positions match TRBD2. The CDR3 is 15 residues long. CDR1 is MGHDK and CDR2 is SYGVNS in the germline V gene. The V gene end was trimmed by 0 bases and the J gene end by 9 bases; junction bases not matched to a gene: 7. The DNA for the CDR3 is TGTGCCAGCAGTGAATATGAGCGGGGGCGTTTTGAGCAGTTCTTC. Translation: CASSEYERGRFEQFF.

The J gene is TRBJ2-5, the V gene TRBV7-2, with D unresolved. CDR1 is SGHTA and CDR2 is FQGNSA in the germline V gene. Trimming removed 1 base from V and 2 bases from J, with 11 bases in between. This CDR3 is built from 15 residues. CDR3 protein: CASSLGLTGQETQYF. Written as DNA, the CDR3 is TGTGCCAGCAGCTTAGGGTTGACCGGGCAAGAGACCCAGTACTTC.

Only a few counts were recorded for this clone. This chain connects TRBV11-2 to TRBJ2-1; D is uncertain. From germline, CDR1 is SGHAT and CDR2 FQNNGV. CDR3 size: 13 residues. Trimming left V 5 bases short and J 8 bases short, with 13 bases between. The CDR3: CASSPPTTHEQFF. The CDR3 DNA reads as TGTGCCAGCAGCCCTCCTACTACCCATGAGCAGTTCTTC.

This clone showed up just a few times. The chain joins TRBV2 to TRBJ1-4; TRBD1 aligns across 10 bases. V dropped 4 bases and J dropped 7; count of bases not matched to a gene: 9. CDR3 length equals 16 residues. CDR1 and CDR2 from the germline V gene are SNHLY and FYNNEI. The CDR3 nucleotides read TGTGCCAGCAGTGCGGACAGGGGGATTCTTGGTGAAAAACTGTTTTTT. Translated: CASSADRGILGEKLFF.

The chain links TRBV30 to TRBJ2-3; D perhaps matches TRBD2 (6 bases). Germline V CDR1 and CDR2: GTSNPN, SVGIG (reference sequence). CDR3 length equals 13 residues. V was cut by 7 bases and J by 6 bases, with 17 bases left in between. CDR3: CAFRSGRLDTQYF. The CDR3 DNA reads as TGTGCCTTCCGAAGTGGGAGGCTGGATACGCAGTATTTT. Variable domain in full (rest from reference TRBV30 and TRBJ2-3): SQTIHQWPATLVQPVGSPLSLECTVEGTSNPNLYWYRQAAGRGLQLLFYSVGIGQISSEVPQNLSASRPQDRQFILSSKKLLLSDSGFYLCAFRSGRLDTQYFGPGTRLTVL.

The chain links TRBV28 to TRBJ2-7, with 11 bases identical to TRBD2. After removal of 7 bases from V and 6 bases from J, the junction contained 5 bases not matched to a gene. Germline loops: CDR1 MDHEN, CDR2 SYDVKM. The CDR3 contains 13 residues. This CDR3 is CASTSGRFGEQYF. For the CDR3, the DNA is TGTGCCAGCACTAGCGGGAGGTTTGGCGAGCAGTACTTC.

This clone appeared a few times. This chain uses TRBV30 with TRBJ1-6; 10 bases agree with TRBD1. Germline CDR1 and CDR2: GTSNPN and SVGIG (reference sequence). The CDR3 has 14 residues. V was clipped by 3 bases and J by 7 bases; unmatched bases: 3. CDR3 sequence (DNA): TGTGCCTGGAGGGGACAGGGGTCCAATTCACCCCTCCACTTT. Amino acid sequence: CAWRGQGSNSPLHF.

This clone was observed a few times. The chain couples TRBV5-6 to TRBJ2-1, with 8 nucleotides matching TRBD2. This CDR3 is 15 amino acids long. The trim removed 4 bases at V and 6 bases at J, leaving 9 bases unmatched. Germline V CDR1 and CDR2: SGHDT, YYEEEE. In DNA form, the CDR3 reads TGTGCCAGCAGCCGGAACGGGAGGGCCTTCAATGAGCAGTTCTTC. Encoded protein: CASSRNGRAFNEQFF.

This clone was counted between two and nine times. The J gene is TRBJ1-5, the V gene TRBV29-1, with D tentatively TRBD1 (6 bases). The germline gives CDR1 SQVTM, CDR2 ANQGSEA. The CDR3 totals 15 residues. V dropped 5 bases and J dropped 0 bases, with 14 bases sitting between them. In DNA form, the CDR3 reads TGCAGCGTTAGTACAGGGCAAAATAGCAATCAGCCCCAGCATTTT. It codes for CSVSTGQNSNQPQHF.

V usage is TRBV2 and J usage is TRBJ2-2; D ambiguous. V lost 4 bases and J 0 bases, leaving 12 bases between the germline ends. Germline V gene lookup returns CDR1 SNHLY and CDR2 FYNNEI. The CDR3 length is 16 residues. The chain's CDR3 is CASSGLGRPNTGELFF. CDR3 coding DNA: TGTGCCAGCAGTGGTTTGGGCAGACCGAACACCGGGGAGCTGTTTTTT. The variable domain in full, with the rest retrieved from reference TRBV2 and TRBJ2-2, is EPEVTQTPSHQVTQMGQEVILRCVPISNHLYFYWYRQILGQKVEFLVSFYNNEISEKSEIFDDQFSVERPDGSNFTLKIRSTKLEDSAMYFCASSGLGRPNTGELFFGEGSRLTVL.

This chain connects TRBV30 to TRBJ1-3; D perhaps matches TRBD1 (5 bases). The germline V gene encodes CDR1 GTSNPN and CDR2 SVGIG (reference sequence). The V end lost 1 base, the J end lost 5 bases, and 12 bases lay between the germline ends. CDR3 length: 14 residues. CDR3 bases: TGTGCCTGGAGTGACGACGGGACTAGAAACACCATATATTTT. Its protein is CAWSDDGTRNTIYF.

This clone was recorded a few times. The CDR3 nucleotides are TGTGCCAGCTCGAGGACAGGGACTGGAAACACCATATATTTT. Translation gives CASSRTGTGNTIYF. The J gene is TRBJ1-3, the V gene TRBV6-1; 8 bases align to TRBD1. The germline V gene encodes CDR1 MNHNS and CDR2 SASEGT. The V gene end was trimmed by 8 bases and the J gene end by 2 bases; junction bases not matched to a gene: 5. The length of the CDR3 is 14 residues.